The 11 T cell receptor beta chains below come from one sample, sequenced in a study of graft-versus-host responses after intestinal transplantation. Using immunoSEQ multiplex PCR, the repertoire was profiled, and TCRdb retains in-frame clones only, with some absent. The data contain tens of thousands of clones, roughly four fifths of them singletons. Sequencing was performed on PBMCs, taken roughly 34 months after transplant. Source of these receptors: a human patient who received an intestinal transplant, so some T cells may come from the graft donor.

The V gene is TRBV29-1, the J gene TRBJ2-7; D is uncertain. CDR3 length: 11 amino acids. The ends were cut back, 5 bases at V and 4 bases at J, with 9 bases in the middle. Germline CDR1 SQVTM, CDR2 ANQGSEA. CDR3 nucleotides: TGCAGCGTTAAACCCGGGTACGAGCAGTACTTC. Protein sequence: CSVKPGYEQYF.

The J gene is TRBJ1-3, the V gene TRBV11-3; D unresolved. V lost 4 bases, J lost 2 bases, and 12 bases lay in between. The CDR3 has 15 residues. Germline V lookup: CDR1 SGHNT, CDR2 YENEEA. The CDR3 is CASSSGRGTGNTIYF. DNA of the CDR3: TGTGCCAGCAGCTCAGGACGGGGAACTGGAAACACCATATATTTT.

The sample holds a few counts of this clone. V is TRBV27 and J is TRBJ1-1; unclear D gene. The ends were cut back, 0 bases at V and 2 bases at J, with 10 bases in the middle. Germline V CDR1 and CDR2: MNHEY, SMNVEV (reference sequence). The CDR3 is 15 amino acids. The CDR3 region has the DNA TGTGCCAGCAGTTTATCGAGGCCTTACAACACTGAAGCTTTCTTT. This encodes CASSLSRPYNTEAFF.

Notes on this clone: An end of the junction differs from the germline gene, which may be a read error. This chain connects TRBV29-1 to TRBJ1-5, with D unclear. The CDR3 contains 13 residues. The germline CDR1 and CDR2 sequences are SQVTM and ANQGSEA. The CDR3 region is CSVEVGSTQPQHF. The CDR3 region has the DNA TGCAGCGTTGAAGTAGGGAGCACTCAGCCCCAGCATTTT.

The chain recombines TRBV19 with TRBJ2-7, with D unresolved. V lost 1 base and J 5 bases, leaving 15 bases between the germline ends. The CDR3 sequence is 15 residues long. Germline CDR1 reads LNHDA; CDR2 reads SQIVND (reference sequence). DNA for the CDR3: TGTGCCAGTAGTATAGTATGGGGTATTGACGACGAGCAGTACTTC. It yields the protein CASSIVWGIDDEQYF.

The chain joins TRBV5-1 to TRBJ1-4, with a possible D match to TRBD1 (6 bases). Per germline, CDR1 SGHRS and CDR2 YFSETQ. V lost 6 bases, J lost 7 bases, and 19 bases lay in between. The CDR3 has 15 residues. The CDR3 region has the DNA TGCGCCAGCAAAGACGGTATAGGGGGAAGTGAAAAACTGTTTTTT. It is translated as CASKDGIGGSEKLFF.

This clone is medium-sized (0.01 to 0.1%) within its sample. This sequence joins TRBV19 and TRBJ2-7, with 10 bases that match TRBD1. V trimming: 4 bases; J trimming: 0 bases; junction bases outside the gene matches: 0. In germline, CDR1 is LNHDA, CDR2 SQIVND (reference sequence). This CDR3 contains 14 residues. CDR3 sequence reads: CASSRTGGSYEQYF. The CDR3 DNA reads as TGTGCCAGTAGTAGGACAGGGGGCTCCTACGAGCAGTACTTC.

V usage is TRBV30 and J usage is TRBJ2-2; no clear D. V dropped 5 bases and J dropped 7 bases, with 8 bases sitting between them. This CDR3 is built from 11 residues. Per germline, CDR1 GTSNPN and CDR2 SVGIG (reference sequence). In nucleotides, the CDR3 is TGTGCCTGGGGAAGACACGGGGAGCTGTTTTTT. Residues: CAWGRHGELFF.

This sequence joins TRBV6-1 and TRBJ2-5, with D uncertain. V was shortened by 8 bases and J by 5 bases, with 12 bases between the two germline ends. The CDR3 is 12 amino acids. Germline CDR1 MNHNS, CDR2 SASEGT. The CDR3 sequence: CASHPAWETQYF. CDR3 nucleotide sequence: TGTGCCAGCCACCCGGCGTGGGAGACCCAGTACTTC.

The table lists this clone with a count of one. This chain uses TRBV6-1 with TRBJ1-5; D gene unclear. The V gene lost 4 bases and the J gene lost 7 bases, with 17 bases spanning the gap. The CDR3 extends over 15 amino acids. Germline V gives CDR1 MNHNS, CDR2 SASEGT. CDR3 sequence: CASSVIRGNQQPQHF. In DNA form, the CDR3 reads TGTGCCAGCAGTGTTATTAGAGGAAATCAGCAGCCCCAGCATTTT.

This sequence joins TRBV6-1 and TRBJ1-4; D remains ambiguous. CDR1 and CDR2 from the germline V gene are MNHNS and SASEGT. V shed 3 bases and J shed 3 bases, with 11 bases lying between them. The CDR3 is 15 residues long. The CDR3 sequence: CASSDGRSPNEKLFF. The CDR3 nucleotides are TGTGCCAGCAGTGATGGACGGTCCCCTAATGAAAAACTGTTTTTT.